Sequencing of this T cell receptor beta chain was carried out in a study of blood T cell repertoires in COVID-19. The CDR3 is 15 residues long. Germline V gene sequence: CDR1 WSHSY, CDR2 SAAADI. J lost 8 bases, V lost 6 bases, and 12 bases had no gene match. TCRdb's copy holds only in-frame clones and misses some; the assay was immunoSEQ multiplex PCR. The sample consists of 62,000 or so clones, around 85% of them appearing once. This sequence was found in a woman aged 60-75 years with acute or convalescent COVID-19. The rearrangement uses TRBV10-2 and TRBJ1-2, with 10 bases that match TRBD1. Sequencing input: peripheral blood. CDR3 in amino acids: CASRALTGQGQGYTF. CDR3 DNA sequence: TGCGCCAGCAGGGCTCTCACGGGACAGGGGCAAGGCTACACCTTC.